Sequencing of this T cell receptor beta chain was carried out in a study of T cell responses to AZD1222 COVID-19 vaccine. The protocol was immunoSEQ multiplex PCR, while the TCRdb copy is restricted to in-frame clones and leaves out a portion. The data show around 60,000 clones, roughly 89% seen once. Germline V CDR1 and CDR2: SGHNT, YYREEE (reference sequence). This CDR3 has 14 residues. With 1 base removed from V and 1 base from J, the gap between germline ends came to 7 bases. This clonotype was obtained from an adult in good health. The V call is TRBV5-4, the J call TRBJ2-3; no firm D call. Material: peripheral blood, obtained on day 0 of AZD1222 vaccination. CDR3 DNA sequence: TGTGCCAGCAGCTTGAAGCAGGGCACAGATACGCAGTATTTT. As protein: CASSLKQGTDTQYF.